A single sample is the source of the 24 T cell receptor beta chains below, sequenced in a study of cytomegalovirus exposure and HLA in healthy donors (dated by TCRdb to about 2017). The library was prepared using the immunoSEQ multiplex PCR assay. For the multiplex PCR, a mixture combining 60 forward primers for TCR Vbeta segments and 13 reverse primers for TCR Jbeta segments was used. TCRdb obtained this table from immuneACCESS and retained in-frame rearrangements with V and J assigned. These tables miss some clones; where compared with another copy, unresolved V genes account for less than half of the shortfall, and the remainder is unexplained. The sample yields some 150,000 clones; 70% to 85% were counted once. The biggest ten clones account for approximately 1.5% of the sample. Sequencing used PBMCs. These receptors all come from a man aged 30-40 years in good health and CMV-seropositive.

The gene calls are TRBV19 and TRBJ1-2; 7 nucleotides agree with TRBD1. This CDR3 region has 17 residues. V was pared by 4 bases and J by 8 bases, with 19 bases of the junction left unmatched. Germline V CDR1 and CDR2: LNHDA, SQIVND (reference sequence). The CDR3 bases are TGTGCCAGTAGTACAACCGGGACAGCAATTAAGTTCGGGGGCTACACCTTC. Protein: CASSTTGTAIKFGGYTF.

The genes are TRBV6-6 and TRBJ1-2; TRBD1 agrees at 7 bases. Germline CDR1 and CDR2: MNHNY and SVGAGI (reference sequence). This CDR3 comprises 15 residues. After removal of 7 bases from V and 4 bases from J, the junction contained 12 bases not matched to a gene. CDR3 protein: CASIQRQGTFYGYTF. In nucleotides, the CDR3 is TGTGCCAGCATTCAACGACAGGGTACCTTCTATGGCTACACCTTC.

With regard to this clone: Other nucleotide sequences from this sample produce the same CDR3. V usage is TRBV9 and J usage is TRBJ1-1; D is perhaps TRBD1 (5 bases). V was pared by 2 bases and J by 2 bases, with 7 bases between. Per germline, CDR1 SGDLS and CDR2 YYNGEE. CDR3 length equals 13 residues. The DNA for the CDR3 is TGTGCCAGCAGCGTGCAGGGTAACACTGAAGCTTTCTTT. Protein sequence: CASSVQGNTEAFF.

This clone was picked up one time. The chain is built from TRBV19 and TRBJ1-2, with D unclear. This CDR3 comprises 13 residues. Looked up from germline, CDR1 is LNHDA and CDR2 is SQIVND (reference sequence). The V gene lost 3 bases and the J gene lost 6 bases, with 11 bases spanning the gap. The CDR3 region is CASSIGGRDGYTF. The CDR3 coding sequence is TGTGCCAGTAGTATTGGAGGGAGGGATGGCTACACCTTC.

The chain recombines TRBV5-5 with TRBJ1-5; 8 bases line up with TRBD1. The germline V gene has CDR1 SGHKS and CDR2 YYEKEE (reference sequence). V was pared by 4 bases and J by 5 bases, with 8 bases of the junction left unmatched. The CDR3 runs to 15 residues. CDR3 in amino acids: CASSQGQAGDQPQHF. The CDR3 bases are TGTGCCAGCAGCCAGGGACAGGCGGGGGATCAGCCCCAGCATTTT.

The chain's CDR3 is CASKARTWEGELFF. As DNA, the CDR3 is TGCGCCAGTAAAGCCCGGACTTGGGAGGGGGAGCTGTTTTTT. V usage is TRBV5-1 and J usage is TRBJ2-2; D perhaps matches TRBD2 (5 bases). CDR1 SGHRS and CDR2 YFSETQ come from the germline V gene. V gave up 8 bases and J gave up 8 bases, with 19 bases separating them. This CDR3 contains 14 residues.

J is TRBJ2-5 and V is TRBV5-1, with D tentatively TRBD1 (6 bases). The J call may be mistaken, given a closer DNA end match to TRBJ2-7. From germline, CDR1 is SGHRS and CDR2 YFSETQ. The CDR3 loop spans 14 amino acids. The CDR3 DNA reads TGCGCCAGCAGCTCTGGGGACAACACCTACGAGCAGTACTTC. Amino acids: CASSSGDNTYEQYF.

This chain uses TRBV4-1 with TRBJ2-3; weak D call: TRBD2 (6 bases). V was clipped by 10 bases and J by 4 bases, with 18 bases between them. The CDR3 spans 14 residues. Germline CDR1 is MGHRA and CDR2 is YSYEKL. The CDR3 DNA sequence: TGCGCCACCCCGCCTACTAGCCGGCCAGATACGCAGTATTTT. Translation gives CATPPTSRPDTQYF.

V and J are TRBV6-5 and TRBJ1-1; D remains unclear. This CDR3 comprises 13 residues. V was cut by 5 bases and J by 5 bases, with 12 bases left in between. Per germline, CDR1 MNHEY and CDR2 SVGAGI. CDR3 in DNA: TGTGCCAGCAGTGCTTGGAGGGCTACTGAAGCTTTCTTT. Amino acid sequence: CASSAWRATEAFF.

The V and J genes are TRBV2 and TRBJ2-5; 7 bases line up with TRBD1. The germline V gene encodes CDR1 SNHLY and CDR2 FYNNEI. The CDR3 covers 14 residues. V lost 5 bases, J lost 4 bases, and 7 bases stayed unmatched. For the CDR3, the DNA is TGTGCCAGCAGTCTTCGGGACAGCTTAGAGACCCAGTACTTC. Amino acids: CASSLRDSLETQYF.

The chain joins TRBV9 to TRBJ2-7; a weak D match, TRBD1 (6 bases). Germline V gives CDR1 SGDLS, CDR2 YYNGEE. This CDR3 has 15 residues. V lost 0 bases to trimming and J lost 0 bases, with 10 bases between them. CDR3 sequence: CASSVDSDSSYEQYF. CDR3 nucleotide sequence: TGTGCCAGCAGCGTAGACTCGGACAGCTCCTACGAGCAGTACTTC. Drawing the rest from reference TRBV9 and TRBJ2-7, the complete variable domain is DSGVTQTPKHLITATGQRVTLRCSPRSGDLSVYWYQQSLDQGLQFLIQYYNGEERAKGNILERFSAQQFPDLHSELNLSSLELGDSALYFCASSVDSDSSYEQYFGPGTRLTVT.

The CDR3 sequence is CASSPQQGAGGYTF. CDR3 DNA: TGTGCCAGCAGCCCGCAACAGGGGGCGGGTGGCTACACCTTC. The V gene is TRBV7-3, the J gene TRBJ1-2, with 9 bases that match TRBD1. This CDR3 has 14 residues. Germline-derived CDR1 and CDR2 are SGHTA and FQGTGA. Trimming at V came to 5 bases and at J to 7 bases, leaving 8 bases not matched to a gene.

This rearrangement joins TRBV28 to TRBJ1-3, with 7 positions matching TRBD1. The CDR3 is made up of 13 amino acids. From germline, CDR1 is MDHEN and CDR2 SYDVKM. Trimming removed 6 bases from V and 4 bases from J; junction bases left unmatched: 3. The CDR3 nucleotides are TGTGCCAGCAGCCAGACAGGGGGAAACACCATATATTTT. Translated, it gives CASSQTGGNTIYF. Full variable domain (outside the CDR3, taken from reference TRBV28 and TRBJ1-3): DVKVTQSSRYLVKRTGEKVFLECVQDMDHENMFWYRQDPGLGLRLIYFSYDVKMKEKGDIPEGYSVSREKKERFSLILESASTNQTSMYLCASSQTGGNTIYFGEGSWLTVV.

V and J are TRBV4-1 and TRBJ2-1; 11 bases match TRBD2. V shed 3 bases, J shed 0 bases, and the junction held 1 base outside the gene matches. CDR3 length equals 16 residues. CDR1 is MGHRA and CDR2 is YSYEKL in the germline V gene. The CDR3 nucleotides read TGCGCCAGCAGCCACACTAGCGGGAGCTCCTACAATGAGCAGTTCTTC. Protein product: CASSHTSGSSYNEQFF.

The V gene is TRBV5-1, the J gene TRBJ2-5, with 8 bases lining up with TRBD1. Germline V gene lookup returns CDR1 SGHRS and CDR2 YFSETQ. The trim removed 3 bases at V and 5 bases at J, leaving 6 bases unmatched. The CDR3 runs 14 residues. The CDR3 region has the DNA TGCGCCAGCAGCTGGGGGCAGGGGGCCGAGACCCAGTACTTC. Amino acid sequence: CASSWGQGAETQYF.

This clone was seen just once. The chain carries TRBV19 and TRBJ2-5; 9 bases map to TRBD1. This CDR3 has 14 amino acids. Germline values: CDR1 LNHDA, CDR2 SQIVND (reference sequence). V lost 6 bases and J lost 4; bases outside the gene matches: 6. Written as DNA, the CDR3 is TGTGCCAGTAGCAAGACAGGGGGGAGAGAGACCCAGTACTTC. This codes for CASSKTGGRETQYF.

This chain connects TRBV6-5 to TRBJ1-3, with D tentatively TRBD1 (5 bases). V lost 6 bases and J 0 bases, leaving 12 bases between the germline ends. This CDR3 region has 15 residues. Germline lookup yields CDR1 MNHEY and CDR2 SVGAGI. The CDR3 bases are TGTGCCAGCAGGGCCCGCGGGGGCTCTGGAAACACCATATATTTT. Protein product: CASRARGGSGNTIYF.

This rearrangement joins TRBV19 to TRBJ2-2; 12 nucleotides match TRBD2. In germline, CDR1 is LNHDA, CDR2 SQIVND (reference sequence). The V gene end was trimmed by 1 base and the J gene end by 6 bases; junction bases not matched to a gene: 6. The CDR3 is 17 residues long. The CDR3 nucleotides are TGTGCCAGTAGTATAGCTCTAGCGGGGGGGTACGCCGGGGAGCTGTTTTTT. Protein product: CASSIALAGGYAGELFF.

This clone was recorded once. This sequence joins TRBV10-3 and TRBJ2-1; unclear D gene. The CDR3 spans 15 residues. The germline V gene has CDR1 ENHRY and CDR2 SYGVKD. V was clipped by 7 bases and J by 0 bases, with 13 bases between them. The CDR3 sequence: CAIKTDISSYNEQFF. The CDR3 bases are TGTGCCATCAAAACCGACATTAGCTCCTACAATGAGCAGTTCTTC.

This chain joins TRBV7-9 and TRBJ2-2, with D possibly being TRBD2 (6 bases). CDR3 size: 17 residues. Germline CDR1 reads SEHNR; CDR2 reads FQNEAQ (reference sequence). Trimming stripped 5 bases from V and 4 bases from J, with 20 bases between. CDR3 sequence: CASSPPRSGRGTGELFF. The CDR3 DNA reads TGTGCCAGCAGCCCTCCTCGGAGCGGGCGGGGCACCGGGGAGCTGTTTTTT.

The chain carries TRBV5-4 and TRBJ1-2, with 8 bases that match TRBD1. Germline CDR1 and CDR2: SGHNT and YYREEE (reference sequence). V gave up 4 bases and J gave up 1 base; unmatched junction bases: 3. The CDR3 spans 14 residues. The CDR3 region has the DNA TGTGCCAGCAGCCCGACAGGGGATAACTATGGCTACACCTTC. It translates to CASSPTGDNYGYTF.

The genes are TRBV6-4 and TRBJ2-1, with 12 bases matching TRBD2. Germline trimming cut 4 bases from V and 6 bases from J; bases unmatched to any gene: 16. The germline CDR1 and CDR2 sequences are MRHNA and SNTAGT. The CDR3 runs to 19 residues. The CDR3 DNA reads TGTGCCAGCAGTGTAGGCGGGGTTGCTAGCGGGAGGGCCCCCAATGAGCAGTTCTTC. Translation gives CASSVGGVASGRAPNEQFF.

A remark on this clone: A read error may produce the germline difference seen at one junction end. CDR3 bases: TGTGCTAGTGCCGCATCCGGACAGACCTTACCTCGCTTC. Protein sequence: CASAASGQTLPRF. The J gene is TRBJ2-7, the V gene TRBV12-5; TRBD1 is a possible D gene (6 bases). CDR1 is LGHNT, CDR2 FRNRAP, per germline. The CDR3 loop spans 13 amino acids.

This sequence joins TRBV29-1 and TRBJ1-2; tentatively, D is TRBD1 (5 bases). Deletions cut 4 bases from V and 2 bases from J, with 11 bases between. Germline V lookup: CDR1 SQVTM, CDR2 ANQGSEA. CDR3 length: 13 amino acids. CDR3 nucleotides: TGCAGCGTTGTTTCGGCAGGGAACTATGGCTACACCTTC. This gives the protein CSVVSAGNYGYTF.